The rows below give T cell receptor beta chains drawn from one sample of a study of cytomegalovirus exposure and HLA in healthy donors. Generated by immunoSEQ multiplex PCR, the TCRdb table keeps only in-frame clones and is missing some. The table records more than 95,000 clones, approximately 80% of them present only once. Material: PBMCs. These receptors were obtained from a man aged 30 to 45 in good health and CMV-seropositive. Both conserved end residues are part of each CDR3. The D gene is left open where the match is weak. Size is omitted from some rows. Given values are once, few, many or a class for expanded clones.

v_call: TRBV4-1; clone_size: .; d_call: TRBD2; j_call: TRBJ2-4; cdr3_aa: CASSQPTTNRGGGPKNIQYF; cdr3_nt: TGCGCCAGCAGCCAACCAACCACGAACCGGGGGGGAGGCCCCAAAAACATTCAGTACTTC
v_call: TRBV5-8; clone_size: few; d_call: .; j_call: TRBJ1-2; cdr3_aa: CASSPDRNYGYTF; cdr3_nt: TGTGCCAGCAGCCCCGACAGGAACTATGGCTACACCTTC
v_call: TRBV9; clone_size: few; d_call: .; j_call: TRBJ2-2; cdr3_aa: CASSLTRESGELFF; cdr3_nt: TGTGCCAGCAGCCTGACCCGGGAGTCCGGGGAGCTGTTTTTT
v_call: TRBV7-2; clone_size: .; d_call: TRBD1; j_call: TRBJ1-2; cdr3_aa: CASSLSGTGLGYTF; cdr3_nt: TGTGCCAGCAGCTTATCCGGGACAGGCCTTGGCTACACCTTC
v_call: TRBV27; clone_size: .; d_call: .; j_call: TRBJ2-1; cdr3_aa: CASSLLQGGRMDEQFF; cdr3_nt: TGTGCCAGCAGTTTACTTCAGGGGGGACGTATGGATGAGCAGTTCTTC
v_call: TRBV27; clone_size: .; d_call: TRBD2; j_call: TRBJ2-7; cdr3_aa: CASKVAGRSGEQYF; cdr3_nt: TGTGCCAGCAAAGTAGCGGGTCGGTCGGGAGAGCAGTACTTC
v_call: TRBV27; clone_size: .; d_call: .; j_call: TRBJ2-7; cdr3_aa: CASSLLGRSSYEQYF; cdr3_nt: TGTGCCAGCAGTTTACTGGGCAGAAGCTCCTACGAGCAGTACTTC
v_call: TRBV5-1; clone_size: few; d_call: .; j_call: TRBJ2-3; cdr3_aa: CASSLGGTGTDTQYF; cdr3_nt: TGCGCCAGCAGCTTGGGTGGCACAGGCACAGATACGCAGTATTTT
v_call: TRBV27; clone_size: .; d_call: .; j_call: TRBJ2-1; cdr3_aa: CASSLARDSIYNEQFF; cdr3_nt: TGTGCCAGCAGTCTAGCCCGGGACTCAATATACAATGAGCAGTTCTTC
v_call: TRBV7-2; clone_size: .; d_call: .; j_call: TRBJ2-7; cdr3_aa: CASSRSVGEGYEQYF; cdr3_nt: TGTGCCAGCAGCCGCTCCGTGGGAGAGGGCTACGAGCAGTACTTC
v_call: TRBV5-6; clone_size: .; d_call: .; j_call: TRBJ2-3; cdr3_aa: CASSLRSGSSDTQYF; cdr3_nt: TGTGCCAGCAGCCTCCGGTCGGGTTCGTCAGATACGCAGTATTTT
v_call: TRBV2; clone_size: few; d_call: .; j_call: TRBJ2-2; cdr3_aa: CASKGGGNTGELFF; cdr3_nt: TGTGCCAGCAAGGGAGGGGGAAACACCGGGGAGCTGTTTTTT
v_call: TRBV14; clone_size: few; d_call: .; j_call: TRBJ1-5; cdr3_aa: CASSQGRRQPQHF; cdr3_nt: TGTGCCAGCAGCCAAGGGAGGAGGCAGCCCCAGCATTTT
v_call: TRBV10-3; clone_size: .; d_call: .; j_call: TRBJ1-1; cdr3_aa: CAISDSAGAVAFF; cdr3_nt: TGTGCCATCAGTGATTCGGCGGGGGCAGTAGCTTTCTTT
v_call: TRBV7-2; clone_size: .; d_call: .; j_call: TRBJ1-1; cdr3_aa: CASSLRQGNTEAFF; cdr3_nt: TGTGCCAGCAGCTTAAGGCAGGGGAACACTGAAGCTTTCTTT
v_call: TRBV9; clone_size: .; d_call: .; j_call: TRBJ2-5; cdr3_aa: CASSVDGQSTETQYF; cdr3_nt: TGTGCCAGCAGCGTAGATGGGCAGTCTACCGAGACCCAGTACTTC
v_call: TRBV7-9; clone_size: .; d_call: TRBD1; j_call: TRBJ2-6; cdr3_aa: CASTGGASRAGANVLTF; cdr3_nt: TGTGCCTCAACAGGGGGCGCGAGTCGAGCAGGGGCCAACGTCCTGACTTTC
v_call: TRBV15; clone_size: .; d_call: TRBD2; j_call: TRBJ2-7; cdr3_aa: CATSRPGGTSGRIVYEQYF; cdr3_nt: TGTGCCACCAGCAGACCCGGTGGGACTAGCGGGAGAATCGTCTACGAGCAGTACTTC
v_call: TRBV10-3; clone_size: once; d_call: TRBD2; j_call: TRBJ2-7; cdr3_aa: CAISDLGTSGLYEQYF; cdr3_nt: TGTGCCATCAGTGACCTTGGGACTAGCGGCCTTTACGAGCAGTACTTC
v_call: TRBV5-6; clone_size: .; d_call: TRBD2; j_call: TRBJ2-7; cdr3_aa: CASSFGPSGSYEQYF; cdr3_nt: TGTGCCAGCAGCTTTGGGCCTAGCGGCTCCTACGAGCAGTACTTC
v_call: TRBV5-5; clone_size: few; d_call: TRBD1; j_call: TRBJ2-7; cdr3_aa: CASSPPGQGSYEQYF; cdr3_nt: TGTGCCAGCAGTCCGCCGGGACAGGGGTCCTACGAGCAGTACTTC
v_call: TRBV25-1; clone_size: .; d_call: .; j_call: TRBJ2-7; cdr3_aa: CASSDHQTGSYEQYF; cdr3_nt: TGTGCCAGCAGTGACCACCAGACAGGCTCCTACGAGCAGTACTTC
v_call: TRBV28; clone_size: .; d_call: .; j_call: TRBJ2-3; cdr3_aa: CASSPAGLQGDTQYF; cdr3_nt: TGTGCCAGCAGTCCCGCGGGGCTCCAAGGAGATACGCAGTATTTT
v_call: TRBV4-1; clone_size: once; d_call: TRBD2; j_call: TRBJ2-1; cdr3_aa: CASRLTPGTSGRLRVNEQFF; cdr3_nt: TGCGCCAGCAGGCTCACTCCCGGGACTAGCGGGAGGTTGCGAGTCAATGAGCAGTTCTTC
v_call: TRBV2; clone_size: .; d_call: TRBD1; j_call: TRBJ2-5; cdr3_aa: CASSETGGMRTQYF; cdr3_nt: TGTGCCAGCAGTGAGACAGGGGGCATGAGGACCCAGTACTTC
v_call: TRBV28; clone_size: once; d_call: TRBD2; j_call: TRBJ2-1; cdr3_aa: CASRPGLAGGGEQFF; cdr3_nt: TGTGCCAGCAGACCAGGACTAGCGGGAGGGGGTGAGCAGTTCTTC
v_call: TRBV7-2; clone_size: .; d_call: .; j_call: TRBJ2-3; cdr3_aa: CASSLVGRASTDTQYF; cdr3_nt: TGTGCCAGCAGCTTAGTGGGCAGGGCAAGCACAGATACGCAGTATTTT
v_call: TRBV7-9; clone_size: .; d_call: .; j_call: TRBJ1-3; cdr3_aa: CASSPIDRGNTIYF; cdr3_nt: TGTGCCAGCAGCCCAATCGACAGGGGAAACACCATATATTTT
v_call: TRBV29-1; clone_size: .; d_call: .; j_call: TRBJ1-1; cdr3_aa: CSVLNWGDTEAFF; cdr3_nt: TGCAGCGTCCTCAACTGGGGGGACACTGAAGCTTTCTTT